This paragraph covers one T cell receptor (beta chain) sequence. This sample is part of a study of blood T cell repertoires in COVID-19. Turning to the study itself: T cells, B-cell-depleted T cells, or PBMCs provided the cDNA or gDNA that served as material.

Original processing notes: Quantification of nucleated cells was approximated via reference gene primer amplification. Sequencing was performed with immunoSEQ multiplex PCR; in TCRdb, only in-frame clones are kept and a portion is missing. V, J and clone size were drawn from that table, and D and trimming were deduced from the DNA. The table shows about 480,000 clones, with approximately 88% occurring only once. V lost 3 bases and J lost 3; bases outside the gene matches: 0. From germline, CDR1 is SGDLS and CDR2 YYNGEE. CDR3 length equals 13 residues. Sequenced: PBMCs or T cells enriched from blood (not recorded which). The chain employs TRBV9 and TRBJ2-1; TRBD1 matches at 7 bases. The receptor comes from a woman aged 35 to 49 who had recovered from COVID-19. Written as DNA, the CDR3 is TGTGCCAGCAGCGCAGGGGGCTACAATGAGCAGTTCTTC. This translates into CASSAGGYNEQFF.